This is a list of T cell receptor beta chains from one sample in a study of beta chain features in type 1 diabetes. Assay: immunoSEQ multiplex PCR; the TCRdb copy retains only in-frame clones and omits some. The sample lists about 340,000 clones, approximately 13% occurring once. The source material was naive CD4+ T cells from blood. The receptors come from a young woman with type 1 diabetes. Both conserved end residues are part of each CDR3. The order of the fields is CDR3 protein, CDR3 DNA, J gene, V gene, CDR3 length, clone size, D gene. The D gene is left open where the match is weak. Part of the rows lack a size; the others show once, few, many or a class for expanded clones.

CASSTRGANVLTF TGTGCCAGCAGCACGCGCGGAGCCAACGTCCTGACTTTC TRBJ2-6 TRBV27 13 . .
CAWSVGTKGRDTQYF TGTGCCTGGAGTGTCGGGACTAAGGGGAGGGATACGCAGTATTTT TRBJ2-3 TRBV30 15 few TRBD2
CASSLQGAEPQHF TGTGCCAGCAGCTTGCAGGGGGCAGAGCCCCAGCATTTT TRBJ1-5 TRBV7-9 13 . TRBD1
CATSRDQGGLYGYTF TGTGCCACCAGCAGAGATCAGGGAGGGCTCTATGGCTACACCTTC TRBJ1-2 TRBV15 15 . .
CAWSVSLAGVNIGEQFF TGTGCCTGGAGTGTAAGTCTAGCGGGAGTTAATATAGGGGAGCAGTTCTTC TRBJ2-1 TRBV30 17 . TRBD2
CAIRGTSGSLEQYF TGTGCCATCAGAGGGACTAGCGGGAGCCTTGAGCAGTACTTC TRBJ2-7 TRBV10-3 14 few TRBD2
CASSIYRGIMGELFF TGTGCCAGTAGTATATACCGCGGGATCATGGGGGAGCTGTTTTTT TRBJ2-2 TRBV19 15 . .
CASSVAALGGRETQYF TGTGCCAGCAGCGTAGCCGCTTTGGGGGGTCGAGAGACCCAGTACTTC TRBJ2-5 TRBV9 16 few .
CASSTPGLGVNEQFF TGTGCCAGCAGTACCCCGGGACTAGGAGTCAATGAGCAGTTCTTC TRBJ2-1 TRBV6-6 15 few TRBD2
CAWTGGWADTQYF TGTGCCTGGACGGGCGGGTGGGCAGATACGCAGTATTTT TRBJ2-3 TRBV30 13 few .
CASRPHGTPTYGYTF TGTGCCAGCAGACCCCACGGGACACCGACCTATGGCTACACCTTC TRBJ1-2 TRBV28 15 . .
CASSSAGRGHSSTDTQYF TGTGCCAGCAGCTCCGCCGGGCGGGGTCACTCTAGCACAGATACGCAGTATTTT TRBJ2-3 TRBV7-2 18 . .
CASSRARQGMNTEAFF TGCGCCAGCAGCCGAGCACGACAGGGCATGAACACTGAAGCTTTCTTT TRBJ1-1 TRBV4-1 16 . TRBD1
CASTAYGGDYNEQFF TGTGCCAGCACCGCCTATGGGGGCGATTACAATGAGCAGTTCTTC TRBJ2-1 TRBV7-2 15 . .
CAWTTGGYGYTF TGTGCCTGGACTACCGGCGGGTACGGCTACACCTTC TRBJ1-2 TRBV30 12 many .
CASWDSGTYEQYF TGTGCCAGCTGGGATAGCGGAACCTACGAGCAGTACTTC TRBJ2-7 TRBV28 13 . .
CASSWASGMEDTQYF TGTGCCAGCAGCTGGGCTAGCGGGATGGAGGATACGCAGTATTTT TRBJ2-3 TRBV5-4 15 . TRBD2
CASSRDTFYEQYF TGTGCCAGCAGTCGGGACACTTTCTACGAGCAGTACTTC TRBJ2-7 TRBV2 13 few .
CAWTGNGAEAFF TGTGCCTGGACAGGGAATGGGGCTGAAGCTTTCTTT TRBJ1-1 TRBV30 12 . .
CASSLDFLSTYNEQFF TGTGCCAGCAGTTTGGACTTCCTATCAACCTACAATGAGCAGTTCTTC TRBJ2-1 TRBV28 16 . .
CASSLGYQGGGTDTQYF TGCGCCAGCAGCTTGGGGTACCAGGGCGGAGGCACAGATACGCAGTATTTT TRBJ2-3 TRBV5-1 17 . .
CSVERRLGPFEQFF TGCAGCGTTGAAAGGCGGCTAGGCCCTTTTGAGCAGTTCTTC TRBJ2-1 TRBV29-1 14 few .
CASRPDWGNSYNEQFF TGTGCCAGCAGGCCCGACTGGGGCAACTCCTACAATGAGCAGTTCTTC TRBJ2-1 TRBV7-9 16 few .
CASSITAQLLNYGYTF TGTGCCAGTAGTATTACCGCACAGCTTCTTAACTATGGCTACACCTTC TRBJ1-2 TRBV19 16 few .
CASSPRDEQYF TGTGCCAGCAGCCCCCGTGACGAGCAGTACTTC TRBJ2-7 TRBV7-2 11 . .